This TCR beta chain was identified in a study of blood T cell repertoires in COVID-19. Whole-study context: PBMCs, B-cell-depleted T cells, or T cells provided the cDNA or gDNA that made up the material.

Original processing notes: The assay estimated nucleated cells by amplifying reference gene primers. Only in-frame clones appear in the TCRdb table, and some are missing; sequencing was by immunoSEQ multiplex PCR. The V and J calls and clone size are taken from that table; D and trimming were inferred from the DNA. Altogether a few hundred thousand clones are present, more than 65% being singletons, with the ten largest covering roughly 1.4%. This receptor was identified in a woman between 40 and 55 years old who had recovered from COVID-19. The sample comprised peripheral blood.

CDR3 loop: CASGGQGGDQYF. The CDR3 DNA reads TGTGCCAGCGGAGGACAGGGTGGTGACCAGTACTTC. The J gene is TRBJ2-5, the V gene TRBV6-6; 8 bases match TRBD1. V lost 8 bases to trimming and J lost 10 bases; unmatched junction nucleotides: 9. In germline, CDR1 is MNHNY, CDR2 SVGAGI (reference sequence). This CDR3 spans 12 amino acids.